These T cell receptor beta chains were read from a single sample in a study of CD8+CD57+ T cells in acquired aplastic anemia. Each CDR3 protein is one row after TCRdb ran MiXCR on the reads. The repertoire includes about 190,000 distinct CDR3 sequences, about 53% of them detected once, and about 15% sits in the top ten. Sequenced: sorted CD4+, CD8+, or CD8+CD57+ T cells (not recorded which) from PBMCs. These receptors were obtained from a human donor in good health, serving as a control. The CDR3 runs from the conserved cysteine through the conserved F or W. D genes are given only for firm matches. Clone size is given for some rows only: seen once, a few or many times, or a class if the clone is expanded.

j_call,d_call,clone_size,v_call,cdr3_nt,cdr3_aa
TRBJ1-6,TRBD1,.,TRBV19,TGTGCCAGTAGTTGGGACAGGGGGAATTCACCCCTCCACTTT,CASSWDRGNSPLHF
TRBJ2-5,TRBD2,.,TRBV10-2,TGCGCCAGCAGTGAAGGGAGCGGGGGGGGCATACAAGAGACCCAGTACTTC,CASSEGSGGGIQETQYF
TRBJ2-5,TRBD2,.,TRBV20-1,TGCGGTGCTATAGTAGCGGGGGGCCGATCTCCGAATCTGGGCCAACGAGAGACCCAGTACTTC,CGAIVAGGRSPNLGQRETQYF
TRBJ1-5,.,many,TRBV20-1,TGCAGTGCTTGCATCCAAAATCAGCCCCAGCATTTT,CSACIQNQPQHF
TRBJ1-1,.,many,TRBV9,TGTGCCAGCAGCGTTACAAGTGGGACTGAAGCTTTCTTT,CASSVTSGTEAFF
TRBJ1-4,TRBD1,.,TRBV6-2/TRBV6-3,TGTGCCAGCAAGGCACAGGGGGGGGCCGGTGAAAAACTGTTTTTT,CASKAQGGAGEKLFF
TRBJ2-1,TRBD2,.,TRBV20-1,TGCAGTGCTAGGACTAGCGGGGGGTACTCCTACAATGAGCAGTTCTTC,CSARTSGGYSYNEQFF
TRBJ2-7,TRBD2,many,TRBV11-3,TGTGCCAGCAGACAAACCCCGGGACTAGCGGGGGGGCCGGGGGAGCAGTACTTC,CASRQTPGLAGGPGEQYF
TRBJ1-1,.,many,TRBV12-3/TRBV12-4,TGTGCCAGCAGTTCCTACATTACAGCTGAAGCTTTCTTT,CASSSYITAEAFF
TRBJ1-3,.,.,TRBV7-9,TGCGCCAGCAGCCAAGAGTACGCGGGTGGAAACACCATATGTTTT,CASSQEYAGGNTICF
TRBJ2-5,TRBD2,.,TRBV7-3,TGTGCCAGCAGTCAAACTAGCGGGGCACAAGAGACCCAGTACTTC,CASSQTSGAQETQYF
TRBJ1-1,TRBD1,.,TRBV7-9,TGTGCCAGCAGCTCCAGGGGACAGGGCTACACTGAAGCTTTCTTT,CASSSRGQGYTEAFF
TRBJ1-1,.,many,TRBV5-8,TGTGCCAGCAGGCGTAGGATCGGAAGGACTGAAGCTTTCTTT,CASRRRIGRTEAFF
TRBJ1-2,.,once,TRBV2,TGTGCCAGCAGGGCCGGGTCCGGGTACTTCTATGGCTACACCTTC,CASRAGSGYFYGYTF
TRBJ2-3,TRBD2,many,TRBV2,TGTGCCAGCAGTGATGGGACCGGGGGGGGTTACACAGATACGCAGTATTTT,CASSDGTGGGYTDTQYF
TRBJ2-7,TRBD1,once,TRBV2,TGTGCCAGCAGTTACACATTCGGACAGGGGAACTACGAGCAGTACTTC,CASSYTFGQGNYEQYF
TRBJ2-3,.,few,TRBV20-1,TGCAGTGCTAGGGGGGGGGGCGCAGATACGCAGTATTTT,CSARGGGADTQYF
TRBJ2-4,.,.,TRBV28,TGTGCCAGCAGTTTATTTAAAGGGGGGAGCAAAAACATTCAGTACTTC,CASSLFKGGSKNIQYF
TRBJ1-6,.,.,TRBV7-2,TGTGCCAGCAGCTCTTTTAACCGGCGGACCTGCCACTTT,CASSSFNRRTCHF
TRBJ2-3,.,.,TRBV4-1,TGCGCCAGCAGCCAAGATAGGGACGGCACAGATACGCAGTATTTT,CASSQDRDGTDTQYF
TRBJ2-3,.,.,TRBV7-2,TGTGCCAGCAGCTCCCTGGGACCAGATACGCAGTATTTT,CASSSLGPDTQYF
TRBJ2-7,TRBD1,.,TRBV20-1,TGCAGTGCCCCCCGACAGGGAAGCTACGAGCAGTACTTC,CSAPRQGSYEQYF
TRBJ2-1,TRBD1,many,TRBV7-2,TGTGCCAGCAGCTTAGCCGGGGACAGGGTTCTCGGGCAGTTCTTC,CASSLAGDRVLGQFF
TRBJ1-1,TRBD1,.,TRBV2,TGTGCCAGCAGCCGGACAGGGAGGAACACTGAAGCTTTCTTT,CASSRTGRNTEAFF
TRBJ1-3,TRBD1,few,TRBV5-1,TGCGCCAGCAGCTTGGCGGGACAGTGGGGACAGCAGAGCTCTGGAAACACCATATATTTT,CASSLAGQWGQQSSGNTIYF
TRBJ1-5,.,.,TRBV12-3/TRBV12-4,TGTGCCAGCAACCGACAGGATAGCAATCAGCCCCAGCATTTT,CASNRQDSNQPQHF
TRBJ2-3,.,once,TRBV7-2,TGTGCCAGCAGCTCATCCGGACAGTACTTCACAGATACGCAGTATTTT,CASSSSGQYFTDTQYF
TRBJ2-1,.,.,TRBV7-3,TGTGCCAGCCGGAGGGGGGTCCACTACAATGAGCAGTTCTTC,CASRRGVHYNEQFF
TRBJ2-6,.,.,TRBV6-1,TGTGCCAGCAGTTTATGGTCCAGCGTTCAAATGTCTGGGGCCAACGTCCTGACTTTC,CASSLWSSVQMSGANVLTF
TRBJ1-3,.,many,TRBV12-3/TRBV12-4,TGTGCCAGCATGGCCGCGATGGGGTCTGGAAACACCATATATTTT,CASMAAMGSGNTIYF
TRBJ1-3,.,.,TRBV15,TGTGCCACCAGCAGATCCCGGCTTGGTCCGTCTGGAAACACCATATATTTT,CATSRSRLGPSGNTIYF
TRBJ2-2,TRBD1,many,TRBV19,TGTGCCACCCGGGACAGGGGGATCACCGGGGAGCTGTTTTTT,CATRDRGITGELFF
TRBJ1-3,TRBD1,many,TRBV20-1,TGCAGTGCTAGACGGACAGGGGAAGGTGGAAACACCATATATTTT,CSARRTGEGGNTIYF
TRBJ2-3,TRBD2,once,TRBV9,TGTGCCAGCAGCGTGTTGACTAGCGGGGGGGGAACAGATACGCAGTATTTT,CASSVLTSGGGTDTQYF
TRBJ2-3,TRBD1,.,TRBV5-1,TGTGCCAGCAGTTCTACCGGGACAGGGAGATTCGAAACGCAGTATTTT,CASSSTGTGRFETQYF
TRBJ1-2,.,.,TRBV9,TGTGCCAGCAGCGTAGACAGCTGGGGCTACACCTTC,CASSVDSWGYTF
TRBJ2-5,TRBD2,.,TRBV7-3,TGCGCCAGCAGCCAAGGTGCTAGCGGGGACTTC,CASSQGASGDF
TRBJ2-7,.,many,TRBV20-1,TGCAGTGCTACGGGAGGTGCAGGGACATCCTACGAGCAGTACTTC,CSATGGAGTSYEQYF
TRBJ1-4,TRBD1,many,TRBV6-6,TGTGCCAGCAGTTACCCGGGACAGGATGAAAAACTGTTTTTT,CASSYPGQDEKLFF
TRBJ2-7,TRBD1,.,TRBV2,TGTGCCAGCAAGGGGGCCTGGGACGAGCAGTACTTC,CASKGAWDEQYF
TRBJ2-1,TRBD2,few,TRBV7-8,TGTGCCAGCAGCCCACTTAGCGGGGGGGCCATCGATGAGCAGTTCTTC,CASSPLSGGAIDEQFF
TRBJ2-5,TRBD2,.,TRBV6-4,TGTGCCAGCAGCCACGGGACTAGCGGGGGAGAGACCCAGTACTTC,CASSHGTSGGETQYF
TRBJ1-2,TRBD1,.,TRBV19,TGTGCCAGTACAGACAGGGGCGGCCCCTATGGCTACACCTTC,CASTDRGGPYGYTF
TRBJ1-1,.,many,TRBV10-3,TGTGCCATCAGTGAGTCCAGAGAGATCGGAGCTTTCTTT,CAISESREIGAFF
TRBJ2-7,TRBD2,many,TRBV20-1,TGCAGTGCTAGACTAGCGGGGGGGGCCTACGAGCAGTACTTC,CSARLAGGAYEQYF
TRBJ2-7,.,few,TRBV7-6,TGTGCCAGCAGCTCGACAGACTACGAGCAGTACTTC,CASSSTDYEQYF